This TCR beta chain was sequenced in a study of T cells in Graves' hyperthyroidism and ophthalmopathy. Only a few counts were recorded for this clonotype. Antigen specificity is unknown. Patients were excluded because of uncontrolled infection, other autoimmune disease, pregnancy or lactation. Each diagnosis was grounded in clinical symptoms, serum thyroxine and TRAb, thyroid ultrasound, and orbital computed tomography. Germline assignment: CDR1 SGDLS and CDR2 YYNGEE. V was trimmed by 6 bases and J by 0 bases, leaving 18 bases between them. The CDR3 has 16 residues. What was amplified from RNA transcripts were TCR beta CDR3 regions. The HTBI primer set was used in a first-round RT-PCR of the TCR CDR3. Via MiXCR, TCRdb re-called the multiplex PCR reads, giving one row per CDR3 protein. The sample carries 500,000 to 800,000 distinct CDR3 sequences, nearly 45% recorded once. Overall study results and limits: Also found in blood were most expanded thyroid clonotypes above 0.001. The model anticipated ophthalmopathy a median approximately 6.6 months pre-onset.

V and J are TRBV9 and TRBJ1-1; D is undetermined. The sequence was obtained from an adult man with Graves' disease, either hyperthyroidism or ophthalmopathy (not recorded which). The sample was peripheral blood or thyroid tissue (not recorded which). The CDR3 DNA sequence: TGTGCCAGCAATCGTCTTGTTGGCGGCCTGAACACTGAAGCTTTCTTT. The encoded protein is CASNRLVGGLNTEAFF. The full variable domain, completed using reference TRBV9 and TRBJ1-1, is DSGVTQTPKHLITATGQRVTLRCSPRSGDLSVYWYQQSLDQGLQFLIQYYNGEERAKGNILERFSAQQFPDLHSELNLSSLELGDSALYFCASNRLVGGLNTEAFFGQGTRLTVV.